The rows below give T cell receptor beta chains drawn from one sample of a study of beta chain features in type 1 diabetes. Produced via immunoSEQ multiplex PCR; TCRdb's table is partial and in-frame only. The sample has hundreds of thousands of clones, 17% seen once; the top ten hold 0.02% to 0.03%. Sample: naive CD4+ T cells from blood. The receptor source for this set is a woman younger than 30 in good health. The CDR3 runs from the conserved cysteine through the conserved F or W. The order of the fields is J gene, V gene, D gene, clone size, CDR3 protein. D genes are given only for firm matches. The size field is filled for only some rows; it gives once, few, many or a size class.

TRBJ2-1	TRBV19	.	few	CASVSRRGNEQFF
TRBJ2-6	TRBV10-3	TRBD1	.	CAITDRGGASGANVLTF
TRBJ2-1	TRBV19	.	.	CASSINPPGLAINEQFF
TRBJ1-1	TRBV9	TRBD1	.	CASSVGGGTGGTEAFF
TRBJ2-7	TRBV7-9	.	.	CASSEIAAGEQYF
TRBJ2-6	TRBV19	.	.	CASSRSWGEGANVLTF
TRBJ2-3	TRBV29-1	.	.	CSVELPTNTQYF
TRBJ2-5	TRBV9	TRBD2	.	CASSVQASGAQETQYF
TRBJ1-2	TRBV4-3	.	few	CASSQAKNYGYTF
TRBJ2-7	TRBV28	TRBD2	few	CASSTAASGRYEQYF
TRBJ2-2	TRBV10-3	TRBD2	few	CASSGLKGLVSGELFF
TRBJ2-5	TRBV19	.	.	CASSIYLGAGETQYF
TRBJ2-5	TRBV27	.	.	CASRGTTIPETQYF
TRBJ2-7	TRBV6-1	.	few	CASSGQTGEQYF
TRBJ1-1	TRBV2	.	few	CASPSRRDTEAFF
TRBJ2-6	TRBV27	.	.	CASSAIGANVLTF
TRBJ2-1	TRBV10-3	.	.	CAISESTEQFF
TRBJ1-2	TRBV7-2	.	.	CASSLVTDGYTF
TRBJ2-3	TRBV18	.	.	CASSPPKERLTDTQYF
TRBJ2-5	TRBV7-2	TRBD1	few	CASSLGQGSLGAQYF
TRBJ2-5	TRBV6-5	.	.	CASSSRPLGETQYF
TRBJ2-5	TRBV7-8	.	.	CASSHTREKKTQYF
TRBJ1-2	TRBV28	.	.	CASSYSYGYTF
TRBJ2-6	TRBV5-1	.	few	CASSSGLNSGANVLTF
TRBJ2-7	TRBV4-2	.	few	CASSQVFAHEQYF
TRBJ1-1	TRBV18	TRBD1	few	CASSPQGQGVNTEAFF
TRBJ2-1	TRBV6-6	TRBD2	few	CASSYGTSEFEFF
TRBJ2-7	TRBV27	.	.	CASSSWASPRDEQYF
TRBJ2-7	TRBV7-2	.	few	CASSFQQSYEQYF
TRBJ2-7	TRBV5-4	TRBD2	few	CASSLGGASGTYEQYF
TRBJ1-1	TRBV21-1	.	few	CASSAGQGEDTEAFF
TRBJ1-1	TRBV18	.	.	CASSTRGMNTEAFF
TRBJ1-3	TRBV25-1	TRBD1	.	CASRPWDRDRNIIYF
TRBJ1-2	TRBV4-3	.	.	CASSQNRDLTSYGYTF
TRBJ2-7	TRBV6-5	TRBD2	.	CASSYGGSQIYEQYF
TRBJ2-6	TRBV27	.	.	CASSLSRGRSGANVLTF
TRBJ1-4	TRBV5-6	.	few	CASSLVAGTSEEKLFF
TRBJ2-1	TRBV7-3	TRBD2	few	CASSPSGYSYNEQFF
TRBJ2-3	TRBV29-1	.	.	CSANRQVDTQYF
TRBJ2-5	TRBV7-8	.	.	CASSALTRSQETQYF
TRBJ2-7	TRBV7-9	.	.	CASMRGSSAYEQYF
TRBJ2-2	TRBV5-6	.	.	CASRETGVAGELFF
TRBJ1-1	TRBV19	TRBD1	.	CASTPTGMNTEAFF
TRBJ2-7	TRBV9	.	.	CASSAPPGDAGSYEQYF
TRBJ1-5	TRBV6-1	.	.	CASSEGSLNQPQHF
.	TRBV7-2	TRBD2	once	CASSPTFGSGRKNEQYF
TRBJ2-7	TRBV20-1	.	few	CSARNYEQYF
TRBJ1-1	TRBV25-1	.	few	CASSESGLRPQAFF